The 4 T cell receptor beta chains below were found in one sample sequenced in a study of T cells in Graves' hyperthyroidism and ophthalmopathy. Amplification yielded TCR beta CDR3 regions, with RNA transcripts as the source. The TCR CDR3 was amplified in a first-round RT-PCR using the HTBI primer set. In TCRdb, the multiplex PCR reads were re-called with MiXCR into one record per CDR3 protein. The repertoire holds about 380,000 distinct CDR3 sequences, with about 18% as singletons. Sequencing was carried out using blood. These receptors came from a man aged 18 to 30 with Graves' ophthalmopathy.

This clonotype was picked up a small number of times. The chain combines TRBV3-1 with TRBJ1-6; no clear D gene. V was clipped by 0 bases and J by 5 bases, with 8 bases between them. Germline loops: CDR1 LGHDT, CDR2 YNNKEL (reference sequence). The CDR3 has 15 residues. The CDR3 DNA sequence: TGTGCCAGCAGCCAAGAGGGGTGGGATAATTCACCCCTCCACTTT. It encodes CASSQEGWDNSPLHF.

The chain employs TRBV12-5 and TRBJ2-7; D gene unclear. V shed 11 bases and J shed 9 bases, with 11 bases lying between them. The germline CDR1 and CDR2 sequences are LGHNT and FRNRAP. The CDR3 length is 9 residues. CDR3 DNA: TGTGCTGAGCGCTATGCGCAGTACTTC. This encodes CAERYAQYF.

This clonotype was found many times. J is TRBJ1-1 and V is TRBV5-1; D is perhaps TRBD1 (6 bases). V gave up 0 bases and J gave up 3 bases, with 9 bases separating them. The CDR3 length is 14 residues. Germline V gives CDR1 SGHRS, CDR2 YFSETQ. CDR3 region: CASSLGQADTEAFF. CDR3 DNA sequence: TGCGCCAGCAGCTTGGGACAGGCGGACACTGAAGCTTTCTTT.

Only a few counts were recorded for this clonotype. V gene TRBV28 combines with J gene TRBJ1-2; TRBD1 matches 10 bases. Looked up from germline, CDR1 is MDHEN and CDR2 is SYDVKM. The CDR3 spans 13 residues. V dropped 6 bases and J dropped 8; count of bases not matched to a gene: 6. CDR3 DNA: TGTGCCAGCAGAAGACAGGGGGCGGGAGGCTACACCTTC. The encoded protein is CASRRQGAGGYTF.